The source of this T cell receptor (beta chain) is a study of T cell responses to AZD1222 COVID-19 vaccine. Study at large: Pooled together were second doses at about 4 or about 12 weeks.

The V and J ends lost 1 base and 7 bases, in that order; junction bases with no gene match: 9. The CDR3 is 15 amino acids. Per germline, CDR1 SGHNT and CDR2 YYREEE (reference sequence). Method: immunoSEQ multiplex PCR; TCRdb's copy keeps in-frame clones and lacks some. The table has around 87,000 clones, approximately 90% seen once. The input for sequencing was peripheral blood, taken on day 0 of AZD1222 vaccination. This sequence was found in an adult in good health. The chain has TRBV5-4 and TRBJ2-3; 7 nucleotides agree with TRBD1. The CDR3 loop reads CASSLQGGVWNTQYF. The CDR3 coding sequence is TGTGCCAGCAGCTTGCAAGGGGGCGTATGGAATACGCAGTATTTT. Supplemented by reference TRBV5-4 and TRBJ2-3, the full variable domain reads ETGVTQSPTHLIKTRGQQVTLRCSSQSGHNTVSWYQQALGQGPQFIFQYYREEENGRGNFPPRFSGLQFPNYSSELNVNALELDDSALYLCASSLQGGVWNTQYFGPGTRLTVL.